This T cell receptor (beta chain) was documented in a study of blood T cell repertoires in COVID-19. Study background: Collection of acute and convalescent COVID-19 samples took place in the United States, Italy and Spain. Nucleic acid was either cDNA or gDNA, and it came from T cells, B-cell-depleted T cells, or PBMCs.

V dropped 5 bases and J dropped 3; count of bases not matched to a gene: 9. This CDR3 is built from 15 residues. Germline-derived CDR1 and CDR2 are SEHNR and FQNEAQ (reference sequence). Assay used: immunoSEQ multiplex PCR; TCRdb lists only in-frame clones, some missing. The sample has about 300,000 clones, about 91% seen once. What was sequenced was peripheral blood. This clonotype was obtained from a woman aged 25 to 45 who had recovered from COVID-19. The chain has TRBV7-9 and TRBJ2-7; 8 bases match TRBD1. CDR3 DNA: TGTGCCAGCAGCGCAAGGACAGGGTTAAACTACGAGCAGTACTTC. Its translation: CASSARTGLNYEQYF.